The 5 T cell receptor beta chains presented below share a single source sample, sequenced in a study of glioma-infiltrating T cells after dendritic cell vaccination. The method was immunoSEQ multiplex PCR; TCRdb's version includes in-frame clones alone and lacks a portion of them. The sample includes approximately 90,000 clones, more than 75% seen only once; the top ten take around 3.2%. Source: blood, taken before dendritic cell vaccination. The receptors were gathered from a human donor with glioblastoma.

This chain links TRBV7-9 with TRBJ2-1; no definite D call. V was cut by 5 bases and J by 0 bases, with 5 bases left in between. The germline gives CDR1 SEHNR, CDR2 FQNEAQ (reference sequence). The CDR3 has 13 amino acids. CDR3 coding DNA: TGTGCCAGCAGCCCCTTCTCCTACAATGAGCAGTTCTTC. It encodes CASSPFSYNEQFF.

CDR3 bases: TGTGCCAGCAGAACACAGGGTGCCAATGAGCAGTTCTTC. This codes for CASRTQGANEQFF. V usage is TRBV6-5 and J usage is TRBJ2-1, with D possibly TRBD1 on 6 matching bases. The CDR3 is made up of 13 amino acids. Germline loops: CDR1 MNHEY, CDR2 SVGAGI. V lost 6 bases to trimming and J lost 6 bases, with 12 bases between them.

This rearrangement joins TRBV18 to TRBJ2-2, with TRBD1 as a possible D gene (6 bases). V dropped 6 bases and J dropped 1 base, with 9 bases sitting between them. The germline V gene has CDR1 KGHSH and CDR2 LQKENI. The CDR3 is 14 residues long. The CDR3 DNA is TGTGCCAGCTCCCCCAGGGGGAACACCGGGGAGCTGTTTTTT. Its protein product is CASSPRGNTGELFF.

The V gene is TRBV19, the J gene TRBJ1-2; D is unresolved. CDR1 and CDR2 from the germline V gene are LNHDA and SQIVND (reference sequence). The ends were cut back, 1 base at V and 7 bases at J, with 13 bases in the middle. This CDR3 spans 14 amino acids. The CDR3 protein is CASSIAPLGGGYTF. CDR3 nucleotide sequence: TGTGCCAGTAGTATAGCCCCTTTGGGAGGTGGCTACACCTTC. The full variable domain, completed using reference TRBV19 and TRBJ1-2, is DGGITQSPKYLFRKEGQNVTLSCEQNLNHDAMYWYRQDPGQGLRLIYYSQIVNDFQKGDIAEGYSVSREKKESFPLTVTSAQKNPTAFYLCASSIAPLGGGYTFGSGTRLTVV.

This clone appeared a single time. The chain has TRBV14 and TRBJ1-5; D remains unclear. Trimming pared 4 bases from V and 6 bases from J, leaving 16 bases between. This CDR3 is built from 15 residues. Germline CDR1 reads SGHDN; CDR2 reads FVKESK. CDR3: CASSPAGAVGQPQHF. The CDR3 nucleotides read TGTGCCAGCAGCCCCGCGGGCGCGGTAGGTCAGCCCCAGCATTTT.